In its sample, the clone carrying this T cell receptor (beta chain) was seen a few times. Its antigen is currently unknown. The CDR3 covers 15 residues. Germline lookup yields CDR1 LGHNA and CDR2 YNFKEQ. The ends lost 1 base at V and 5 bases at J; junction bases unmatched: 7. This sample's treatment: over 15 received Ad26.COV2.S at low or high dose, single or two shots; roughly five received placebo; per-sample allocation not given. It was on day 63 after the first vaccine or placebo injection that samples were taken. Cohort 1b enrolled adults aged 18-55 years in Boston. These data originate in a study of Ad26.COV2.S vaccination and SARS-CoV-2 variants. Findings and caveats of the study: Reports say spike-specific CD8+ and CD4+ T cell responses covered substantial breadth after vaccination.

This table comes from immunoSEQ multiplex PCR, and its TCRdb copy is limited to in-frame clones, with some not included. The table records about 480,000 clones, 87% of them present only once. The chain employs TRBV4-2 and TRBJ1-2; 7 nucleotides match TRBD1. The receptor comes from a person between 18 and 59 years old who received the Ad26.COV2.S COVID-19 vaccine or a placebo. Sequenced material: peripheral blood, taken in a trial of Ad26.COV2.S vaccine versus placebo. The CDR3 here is CASSQGSGGPYGYTF. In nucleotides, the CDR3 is TGTGCCAGCAGCCAAGGGTCAGGGGGACCATATGGCTACACCTTC.